Below, 32 T cell receptor beta chains from the same sample are listed, as sequenced in a study of T cell changes during pregnancy in multiple sclerosis. Clones were read by immunoSEQ multiplex PCR, and TCRdb kept only the in-frame ones, dropping some. The data contain some 33,000 clones, 70% to 90% of them seen just once; the ten biggest clones take up roughly 11%. The sample consisted of CD8+ T cells from peripheral blood mononuclear cells, taken in the third trimester of pregnancy. The receptor source for this set is a female donor with multiple sclerosis, enrolled in a pregnancy study.

The chain joins TRBV4-1 to TRBJ2-1; a possible D gene is TRBD1 (5 bases). This CDR3 region has 15 residues. The V and J ends lost 1 base and 8 bases respectively, with 15 bases between them. CDR1 MGHRA and CDR2 YSYEKL come from the germline V gene. The CDR3 loop reads CASSQVWTRDDEQFF. The CDR3 nucleotides read TGCGCCAGCAGCCAAGTGTGGACAAGGGATGATGAGCAGTTCTTC.

V usage is TRBV5-1 and J usage is TRBJ2-2; a possible D gene is TRBD2 (5 bases). This CDR3 spans 14 amino acids. The germline V gene has CDR1 SGHRS and CDR2 YFSETQ. Trimming took 9 bases from V and 1 from J, leaving 13 bases between them. CDR3 amino acids: CATSRTRNTGELFF. The CDR3 region has the DNA TGCGCCACCTCGAGAACTAGGAACACCGGGGAGCTGTTTTTT.

The rearrangement links TRBV6-5 to TRBJ2-2; 8 bases are shared with TRBD2. This CDR3 comprises 15 residues. The germline V gene has CDR1 MNHEY and CDR2 SVGAGI. Trimming at V came to 5 bases and at J to 6 bases, leaving 8 bases not matched to a gene. This CDR3 reads CASSPNDGGAGELFF. CDR3 nucleotide sequence: TGTGCCAGCAGTCCTAACGACGGGGGGGCCGGGGAGCTGTTTTTT.

This chain connects TRBV5-4 to TRBJ2-7, with TRBD1 identical over 9 bases. This CDR3 region has 14 residues. Germline lookup yields CDR1 SGHNT and CDR2 YYREEE (reference sequence). V lost 0 bases to trimming and J lost 6 bases; unmatched junction nucleotides: 4. CDR3 bases: TGTGCCAGCAGCTTGGTGGACAGGGGTCTCGAGCAGTACTTC. Protein sequence: CASSLVDRGLEQYF. The whole variable domain, remainder taken from reference TRBV5-4 and TRBJ2-7, is ETGVTQSPTHLIKTRGQQVTLRCSSQSGHNTVSWYQQALGQGPQFIFQYYREEENGRGNFPPRFSGLQFPNYSSELNVNALELDDSALYLCASSLVDRGLEQYFGPGTRLTVT.

The chain carries TRBV27 and TRBJ2-7, with 9 positions matching TRBD2. Germline trimming cut 6 bases from V and 4 bases from J; bases unmatched to any gene: 7. CDR1 is MNHEY, CDR2 SMNVEV, per germline (reference sequence). This CDR3 contains 14 residues. CDR3 in amino acids: CASSSGGLFYEQYF. CDR3 bases: TGTGCCAGCAGCAGCGGGGGGCTTTTTTACGAGCAGTACTTC.

Written as DNA, the CDR3 is TGTGCCAGCAGTTTCTCAGGGGGCCGGCAGCCCCAGCATTTT. It codes for CASSFSGGRQPQHF. The rearrangement joins TRBV27 to TRBJ1-5; 8 bases match TRBD1. V shed 3 bases and J 7 bases; nucleotides not matched to a gene: 5. The CDR3 loop spans 14 amino acids. From germline, CDR1 is MNHEY and CDR2 SMNVEV (reference sequence).

The rearrangement links TRBV7-9 to TRBJ2-5, with D perhaps TRBD2 (5 bases). The germline V gene encodes CDR1 SEHNR and CDR2 FQNEAQ (reference sequence). V was clipped by 4 bases and J by 3 bases, with 9 bases between them. This CDR3 spans 13 amino acids. The CDR3 loop reads CASSSLVKETQYF. The CDR3 region has the DNA TGTGCCAGCAGCTCACTAGTTAAAGAGACCCAGTACTTC.

This clone appeared a single time. The chain uses TRBV5-1 and TRBJ2-1; weak D call: TRBD1 (6 bases). This CDR3 spans 18 amino acids. V lost 4 bases to trimming and J lost 8 bases, with 28 bases between them. In germline, CDR1 is SGHRS, CDR2 YFSETQ. Here the CDR3 reads CASSRDMIQAPLRDEQFF. The CDR3 DNA sequence: TGCGCCAGCAGCCGGGACATGATACAGGCCCCTCTACGCGATGAGCAGTTCTTC. Full variable domain (rest looked up from reference TRBV5-1 and TRBJ2-1): KAGVTQTPRYLIKTRGQQVTLSCSPISGHRSVSWYQQTPGQGLQFLFEYFSETQRNKGNFPGRFSGRQFSNSRSEMNVSTLELGDSALYLCASSRDMIQAPLRDEQFFGPGTRLTVL.

J is TRBJ1-1 and V is TRBV6-1, with unresolved D. The CDR3 contains 14 residues. V gave up 1 base and J gave up 3 bases, with 9 bases separating them. Germline CDR1 reads MNHNS; CDR2 reads SASEGT. The CDR3 region is CASSEGRGYTEAFF. In DNA, the CDR3 is TGTGCCAGCAGTGAAGGACGGGGATACACTGAAGCTTTCTTT.

This rearrangement joins TRBV2 to TRBJ2-7; a weak D match, TRBD1 (6 bases). CDR3 size: 13 residues. Germline lookup yields CDR1 SNHLY and CDR2 FYNNEI. Trimming left V 6 bases short and J 2 bases short, with 11 bases between. The DNA of the CDR3 is TGTGCCAGCAGCCTCCGGGACACCTACGAGCAGTACTTC. This encodes CASSLRDTYEQYF.

DNA of the CDR3: TGTGCCAGCAGTGAAAATTATTTGTGGCACCAGGGCACCGGGGAGCTGTTTTTT. Its protein product is CASSENYLWHQGTGELFF. The J gene is TRBJ2-2, the V gene TRBV2; a possible D gene is TRBD1 (5 bases). The germline V and J ends were trimmed by 2 bases and 4 bases, with 20 bases remaining between them. The CDR3 is 18 amino acids. CDR1 SNHLY and CDR2 FYNNEI come from the germline V gene. Full variable domain (outside the CDR3, taken from reference TRBV2 and TRBJ2-2): EPEVTQTPSHQVTQMGQEVILRCVPISNHLYFYWYRQILGQKVEFLVSFYNNEISEKSEIFDDQFSVERPDGSNFTLKIRSTKLEDSAMYFCASSENYLWHQGTGELFFGEGSRLTVL.

This chain links TRBV6-5 with TRBJ1-1; TRBD1 is a possible D gene (6 bases). This CDR3 spans 15 amino acids. Germline CDR1 reads MNHEY; CDR2 reads SVGAGI. Deletions cut 6 bases from V and 6 bases from J, with 20 bases between. In DNA form, the CDR3 reads TGTGCCAGCAGACGGACAGAGGTTGGTTCTGCTGAAGCTTTCTTT. It translates to CASRRTEVGSAEAFF.

The chain carries TRBV19 and TRBJ2-1; possibly TRBD2 for D (6 bases). CDR1 LNHDA and CDR2 SQIVND come from the germline V gene (reference sequence). The CDR3 sequence is 14 residues long. V lost 10 bases to trimming and J lost 2 bases, with 15 bases between them. In DNA form, the CDR3 reads TGTGCCACTACGGGGCGGGATCCCTACAATGAGCAGTTCTTC. This encodes CATTGRDPYNEQFF.

In regard to this clone: The junction differs from germline at one of its ends, possibly a read error. Additional DNA sequences in this sample encode the identical CDR3. The chain recombines TRBV15 with TRBJ2-2, with D perhaps matching TRBD2 (5 bases). CDR1 and CDR2 (germline): LNHNV, YYDKDF (reference sequence). The CDR3 consists of 14 residues. The CDR3 nucleotides are TGTGCCACCAGCAGAGGTCCTAGCACCGGGGAACTGTTTTTT. Protein product: CATSRGPSTGELFF.

The V and J genes are TRBV19 and TRBJ2-3, with 8 nucleotides matching TRBD2. Unmatched junction bases numbered 11, after V lost 1 base and J lost 5 bases. This CDR3 has 17 amino acids. Looked up from germline, CDR1 is LNHDA and CDR2 is SQIVND (reference sequence). CDR3 amino acids: CASSIAPLRGVVDTQYF. CDR3 nucleotides: TGTGCCAGTAGTATAGCTCCCCTGCGGGGGGTGGTAGATACGCAGTATTTT.

The chain uses TRBV5-4 and TRBJ1-1, with D uncertain. The length of the CDR3 is 11 residues. CDR1 is SGHNT, CDR2 YYREEE, per germline (reference sequence). V was clipped by 0 bases and J by 11 bases, with 8 bases between them. CDR3: CASSLGVVAFF. The CDR3 nucleotides are TGTGCCAGCAGCTTGGGCGTAGTCGCTTTCTTT.

About this clone: Other DNA sequences in the sample encode the same CDR3. This sequence joins TRBV5-4 and TRBJ2-3, with D possibly being TRBD2 (5 bases). The CDR3 consists of 15 residues. Germline V gene data show CDR1 as SGHNT and CDR2 as YYREEE (reference sequence). V dropped 0 bases and J dropped 1 base, with 9 bases sitting between them. CDR3 nucleotides: TGTGCCAGCAGCTTGGGCCTAGCCGGCACAGATACGCAGTATTTT. It translates to CASSLGLAGTDTQYF.

The chain joins TRBV2 to TRBJ1-2; 9 nucleotides agree with TRBD1. The V gene end was trimmed by 10 bases and the J gene end by 5 bases; junction bases not matched to a gene: 14. Germline-derived CDR1 and CDR2 are SNHLY and FYNNEI. This CDR3 has 15 amino acids. This chain's CDR3 is CAISTGGSPRYGYTF. Here the CDR3 DNA reads TGTGCCATCTCGACAGGGGGTAGCCCTAGGTATGGCTACACCTTC.

This chain uses TRBV15 with TRBJ1-5, with 9 bases lining up with TRBD1. The V gene end was trimmed by 0 bases and the J gene end by 1 base; junction bases not matched to a gene: 7. The CDR3 length is 18 residues. CDR1 and CDR2 from the germline V gene are LNHNV and YYDKDF (reference sequence). The DNA for the CDR3 is TGTGCCACCAGCAGAGATTACTCACAGGGGGCGAGCAATCAGCCCCAGCATTTT. Encoded protein: CATSRDYSQGASNQPQHF.

The chain couples TRBV5-1 to TRBJ2-3; TRBD2 matches 11 bases. Germline-derived CDR1 and CDR2 are SGHRS and YFSETQ. V lost 4 bases, J lost 0 bases, and 19 bases stayed unmatched. The CDR3 extends over 21 amino acids. CDR3 sequence: CASSPRGLGLAVRTSTDTQYF. The CDR3 nucleotides are TGCGCCAGCAGCCCGAGGGGTTTGGGACTAGCGGTTCGAACTAGCACAGATACGCAGTATTTT.

The chain couples TRBV7-9 to TRBJ2-5; TRBD1 might be the D (6 bases). Germline loops: CDR1 SEHNR, CDR2 FQNEAQ (reference sequence). V was clipped by 6 bases and J by 2 bases, with 13 bases between them. The CDR3 consists of 14 residues. The CDR3 protein is CASRPSGTQETQYF. The CDR3 nucleotides read TGTGCCAGCAGACCGTCCGGGACACAAGAGACCCAGTACTTC.

The chain joins TRBV7-8 to TRBJ2-7; TRBD2 matches at 13 bases. The CDR3 loop spans 17 amino acids. Germline V gives CDR1 SGHVS, CDR2 FQNEAQ. The V and J ends lost 4 bases and 3 bases, in that order; junction bases with no gene match: 9. The chain's CDR3 is CASSSGLAGWYNYEQYF. CDR3 nucleotide sequence: TGTGCCAGCAGCTCGGGACTAGCGGGATGGTATAACTACGAGCAGTACTTC. Based on the CDR3 plus reference TRBV7-8 and TRBJ2-7, the full variable domain is GAGVSQSPRYKVAKRGQDVALRCDPISGHVSLFWYQQALGQGPEFLTYFQNEAQLDKSGLPSDRFFAERPEGSVSTLKIQRTQQEDSAVYLCASSSGLAGWYNYEQYFGPGTRLTVT.

Here the CDR3 DNA reads TGTGCCAGCAGACTTAGCGGGCGCTACAATGAGCAGTTCTTC. Translation: CASRLSGRYNEQFF. The chain carries TRBV27 and TRBJ2-1, with TRBD2 matching 7 bases. This CDR3 spans 14 amino acids. From germline, CDR1 is MNHEY and CDR2 SMNVEV (reference sequence). The V and J ends lost 6 bases and 3 bases, in that order; junction bases with no gene match: 5.

This clone was seen a few times. This chain joins TRBV6-1 and TRBJ2-1; the D is unclear. CDR1 and CDR2 (germline): MNHNS, SASEGT. CDR3 length: 14 amino acids. Trimming cost V 1 base and J 2 bases, with 6 bases left between them. CDR3 residues: CASSEDGTYNEQFF. For the CDR3, the DNA is TGTGCCAGCAGTGAAGATGGCACCTACAATGAGCAGTTCTTC.

The chain has TRBV5-1 and TRBJ2-1, with TRBD1 matching 9 bases. The CDR3 consists of 13 residues. J was trimmed by 6 bases and V by 7 bases; bases with no gene match: 5. Looked up from germline, CDR1 is SGHRS and CDR2 is YFSETQ. The CDR3 spells CASLGQGSNEQFF. CDR3 DNA sequence: TGCGCCAGCTTGGGACAGGGAAGCAATGAGCAGTTCTTC.

The rearrangement links TRBV6-5 to TRBJ1-6; the D gene is possibly TRBD1 (6 bases). V dropped 4 bases and J dropped 4 bases, with 11 bases sitting between them. The germline V gene has CDR1 MNHEY and CDR2 SVGAGI. CDR3 length: 15 residues. The CDR3 is CASSSRQVYNSPLHF. The CDR3 DNA sequence: TGTGCCAGCAGTTCTCGACAGGTTTATAATTCACCCCTCCACTTT.

The chain combines TRBV7-9 with TRBJ2-7; D might be TRBD1 (7 bases). The CDR3 covers 13 residues. V was cut by 4 bases and J by 4 bases, with 11 bases left in between. Per germline, CDR1 SEHNR and CDR2 FQNEAQ (reference sequence). In DNA, the CDR3 is TGTGCCAGCAGCTCCAGGGGGGAGTACGAGCAGTACTTC. Translation: CASSSRGEYEQYF.

CDR3 nucleotides: TGTGCCTGGAGTTATGGCCGGAGGGAGCAGTACTTC. Its protein is CAWSYGRREQYF. The chain employs TRBV30 and TRBJ2-7; a possible D gene is TRBD2 (5 bases). Germline V gene sequence: CDR1 GTSNPN, CDR2 SVGIG (reference sequence). This CDR3 has 12 residues. V was clipped by 2 bases and J by 7 bases, with 12 bases between them.

The rearrangement links TRBV2 to TRBJ1-5; no reliable D call. V was cut by 6 bases and J by 5 bases, with 8 bases left in between. The CDR3 is 12 amino acids. Germline CDR1 reads SNHLY; CDR2 reads FYNNEI. The CDR3 DNA reads TGTGCCAGCAGATCCCGAGATCAGCCCCAGCATTTT. This gives the protein CASRSRDQPQHF.

This clone was seen only once. A far bigger clonotype differs at one base, so this is likely a read error. The chain combines TRBV30 with TRBJ1-1; D remains unclear. The germline CDR1 and CDR2 sequences are GTSNPN and SVGIG (reference sequence). This CDR3 spans 14 amino acids. In DNA form, the CDR3 reads TGTGCCTGGAGTCCCGACCCTAGGTTTTCTGAATCTTTCTTT. This sequence encodes CAWSPDPRFSESFF.

The genes are TRBV7-9 and TRBJ1-1; weak D call: TRBD1 (6 bases). V was shortened by 1 base and J by 2 bases, with 8 bases between the two germline ends. Germline CDR1 reads SEHNR; CDR2 reads FQNEAQ (reference sequence). CDR3 length equals 14 residues. CDR3 protein: CASSLEGENTEAFF. As DNA, the CDR3 is TGTGCCAGCAGCTTAGAGGGGGAAAACACTGAAGCTTTCTTT.

The chain has TRBV4-1 and TRBJ2-7, with TRBD2 matching over 11 bases. Trimming took 0 bases from V and 3 from J; bases not matched to a gene: 4. The CDR3 is 16 amino acids. CDR1 is MGHRA and CDR2 is YSYEKL in the germline V gene. CDR3: CASSQDLGTSGYEQYF. The CDR3 nucleotides are TGCGCCAGCAGCCAAGATCTCGGGACTAGCGGCTACGAGCAGTACTTC.